This T cell receptor (beta chain) came from a study of shared T cell receptors in the human thymus. Generated by immunoSEQ multiplex PCR, the TCRdb table keeps only in-frame clones and is missing some. Of about 710,000 clones detected, around 87% appear once; the ten largest clones hold roughly 0.0094%. The sample was also linked to a second study, of human thymus T cells. That publication notes: The source of the thymus tissue was resections taken during corrective heart surgery.

This TCR was recovered from a boy younger than two with a congenital heart defect. Material: thymocytes.

This CDR3 reads CASGSRDRESEQYF. The CDR3 DNA is TGTGCTAGTGGTTCCCGGGACAGGGAGTCCGAGCAGTACTTC. The V call is TRBV12-5, the J call TRBJ2-7; 9 bases are a match to TRBD1. Germline V gene lookup returns CDR1 LGHNT and CDR2 FRNRAP. V lost 4 bases to trimming and J lost 6 bases; unmatched junction nucleotides: 7. CDR3 length equals 14 residues.